These 21 T cell receptor beta chains were all obtained from the same sample, sequenced in a study of identical twins. A single record per CDR3 protein comes from TCRdb applying MiXCR to the 5' RACE reads. The table includes hundreds of thousands of distinct CDR3 sequences, around 6% detected once. Sequencing was performed on naive T cells sorted from blood. All receptors come from a man in his late teens or twenties in good health.

This clonotype was recorded a few times. The rearrangement uses TRBV12-3 or TRBV12-4 and TRBJ2-7, with D maybe TRBD1 (5 bases). The length of the CDR3 is 13 residues. The ends were cut back, 4 bases at V and 6 bases at J, with 13 bases in the middle. The CDR3 loop is CASSSSGQSEQYV. The CDR3 DNA sequence: TGTGCCAGCAGTTCATCCGGACAAAGCGAGCAGTACGTC.

This clonotype was counted at least ten times. This chain uses TRBV29-1 with TRBJ2-3; tentatively, D is TRBD2 (6 bases). This CDR3 spans 13 amino acids. Germline-derived CDR1 and CDR2 are SQVTM and ANQGSEA. Trimming removed 3 bases at V and 1 base at J, with 8 bases between. The CDR3 reads CSVERGGTDTQYF. The CDR3 coding sequence is TGCAGCGTTGAGCGGGGTGGCACAGATACGCAGTATTTT.

This sequence joins TRBV10-3 and TRBJ2-7, with 10 bases fitting TRBD2. The CDR3 consists of 15 residues. CDR1 is ENHRY, CDR2 SYGVKD, per germline. V dropped 5 bases and J dropped 6; count of bases not matched to a gene: 10. CDR3 amino acids: CAISYTAGGPLEQYF. Written as DNA, the CDR3 is TGTGCCATCAGTTATACAGCGGGAGGGCCCCTCGAGCAGTACTTC.

The rearrangement uses TRBV3-1 and TRBJ2-1, with TRBD2 identical over 9 bases. The V segment lost 1 base and the J segment 8 bases; nucleotides outside the gene matches: 9. CDR1 is LGHDT, CDR2 YNNKEL, per germline (reference sequence). The CDR3 is 16 amino acids. CDR3 sequence: CASSQVGGRARDEQFF. CDR3 in DNA: TGTGCCAGCAGCCAAGTAGGCGGGAGGGCCAGAGATGAGCAGTTCTTC.

This clonotype is a singleton in its sample. The gene calls are TRBV5-1 and TRBJ1-4; no clear D. This CDR3 is 14 amino acids long. Trimming shortened V by 4 bases and J by 8 bases, and 15 bases separated the two germline ends. Germline lookup yields CDR1 SGHRS and CDR2 YFSETQ. CDR3 region: CASSPYLMGEKLFF. CDR3 bases: TGCGCCAGCAGCCCATACCTTATGGGGGAAAAACTGTTTTTT.

This clonotype has just a few counts. The chain has TRBV4-3 and TRBJ1-2; the D gene is possibly TRBD1 (6 bases). Per germline, CDR1 LGHNA and CDR2 YSLEER. V was trimmed by 2 bases and J by 3 bases, leaving 13 bases between them. This CDR3 contains 15 residues. CDR3 protein: CASSQTNREDYGYTF. The CDR3 nucleotides read TGCGCCAGCAGCCAAACGAACAGGGAAGACTATGGCTACACCTTC.

This clonotype was counted at least ten times. V and J are TRBV28 and TRBJ2-3; 14 nucleotides match TRBD2. Trimming at V came to 10 bases and at J to 5 bases, leaving 5 bases not matched to a gene. The CDR3 is 14 residues long. Germline assignment: CDR1 MDHEN and CDR2 SYDVKM. Here the CDR3 DNA reads TGTGCCACCAGGGGGACTAGCGGGAGAGATACGCAGTATTTT. Protein sequence: CATRGTSGRDTQYF.

The CDR3 sequence is CATSRDQDSYITDTQYF. The CDR3 nucleotides are TGTGCCACCAGCAGAGATCAGGATTCTTACATTACAGATACGCAGTATTTT. This sequence joins TRBV15 and TRBJ2-3; D unresolved. The CDR3 extends over 17 amino acids. CDR1 is LNHNV and CDR2 is YYDKDF in the germline V gene (reference sequence). The V gene lost 0 bases and the J gene lost 3 bases, with 16 bases spanning the gap.

This clonotype was seen repeatedly, ten times or more. The chain uses TRBV6-1 and TRBJ1-5, with 8 bases fitting TRBD1. V trimming: 5 bases; J trimming: 4 bases; junction bases outside the gene matches: 10. Per the germline V gene, CDR1 is MNHNS and CDR2 is SASEGT. CDR3 length equals 16 residues. The CDR3 DNA sequence: TGTGCCAGCAGTACGCCGGGACAGGTGGGAAATCAGCCCCAGCATTTT. Amino acid sequence: CASSTPGQVGNQPQHF.

This clonotype was detected a few times. The V gene is TRBV7-2, the J gene TRBJ2-7, with D tentatively TRBD2 (7 bases). This CDR3 region has 16 residues. V dropped 5 bases and J dropped 4 bases, with 21 bases sitting between them. Germline V gene sequence: CDR1 SGHTA, CDR2 FQGNSA. Written as DNA, the CDR3 is TGTGCCAGCAGCCTGAGGGCGGGGGCGATCATGTACGAGCAGTACTTC. As protein: CASSLRAGAIMYEQYF.

This clonotype has a count of ten or more. The CDR3 sequence is CASSFFRAQETQYF. CDR3 nucleotides: TGTGCCAGCAGTTTTTTCAGGGCTCAAGAGACCCAGTACTTC. The rearrangement uses TRBV12-3 or TRBV12-4 and TRBJ2-5; tentatively, D is TRBD1 (5 bases). The CDR3 length is 14 residues. V was trimmed by 3 bases and J by 2 bases, leaving 10 bases between them.

This clonotype was counted ten times or more. The chain couples TRBV15 to TRBJ2-5, with D possibly TRBD1 on 6 matching bases. Germline CDR1 LNHNV, CDR2 YYDKDF (reference sequence). CDR3 length: 16 amino acids. Trimming removed 0 bases from V and 2 bases from J, with 13 bases in between. The CDR3 sequence: CATSRDFLGQQETQYF. The CDR3 DNA is TGTGCCACCAGCAGAGATTTCCTAGGACAGCAAGAGACCCAGTACTTC.

J is TRBJ1-2 and V is TRBV27; TRBD1 matches 11 bases. Germline trimming cut 5 bases from V and 8 bases from J; bases unmatched to any gene: 13. The CDR3 is made up of 16 amino acids. Looked up from germline, CDR1 is MNHEY and CDR2 is SMNVEV (reference sequence). The CDR3 here is CASSDGQGAVLEGYTF. For the CDR3, the DNA is TGTGCCAGCAGTGACGGACAGGGGGCGGTTTTGGAAGGCTACACCTTC.

As regards this clonotype: A read error is possible here, since a much larger clone lies one base away. CDR3 nucleotides: TGTGCCAGCAGTTTAGTAAGCCGGGTGCTGTTTTTT. Translated, it gives CASSLVSRVLFF. The rearrangement links TRBV12-3 or TRBV12-4 to TRBJ2-2; D remains unclear. The CDR3 runs to 12 residues. V lost 1 base to trimming and J lost 13 bases, with 10 bases between them.

This chain connects TRBV5-1 to TRBJ2-3, with TRBD2 matching 14 bases. Looked up from germline, CDR1 is SGHRS and CDR2 is YFSETQ. After removal of 3 bases from V and 8 bases from J, the junction contained 8 bases not matched to a gene. The CDR3 covers 16 residues. The CDR3 DNA follows: TGCGCCAGCAGCTCCGGACTAGCGGGAGGCCCTGCTACGCAGTATTTT. It translates to CASSSGLAGGPATQYF.

This chain links TRBV28 with TRBJ1-5; no definite D call. This CDR3 contains 15 residues. Trimming left V 3 bases short and J 1 base short, with 10 bases between. Germline assignment: CDR1 MDHEN and CDR2 SYDVKM. CDR3 sequence: CASSFLWGSNQPQHF. The CDR3 nucleotides are TGTGCCAGCAGTTTTCTCTGGGGAAGCAATCAGCCCCAGCATTTT. The variable domain in full, with the rest retrieved from reference TRBV28 and TRBJ1-5, is DVKVTQSSRYLVKRTGEKVFLECVQDMDHENMFWYRQDPGLGLRLIYFSYDVKMKEKGDIPEGYSVSREKKERFSLILESASTNQTSMYLCASSFLWGSNQPQHFGDGTRLSIL.

A few counts support this clonotype. This rearrangement joins TRBV11-2 to TRBJ2-1; TRBD2 agrees at 7 bases. Germline CDR1 and CDR2: SGHAT and FQNNGV. V lost 1 base to trimming and J lost 4 bases; unmatched junction nucleotides: 7. The CDR3 is 16 amino acids. The CDR3 bases are TGTGCCAGCAGCTTAGGGGTCCTAGCGGTTTACAATGAGCAGTTCTTC. This translates into CASSLGVLAVYNEQFF.

This clonotype was detected many times. The chain is built from TRBV6-2 or TRBV6-3 and TRBJ2-7; a possible D gene is TRBD2 (6 bases). Germline-derived CDR1 and CDR2 are MNHEY and SVGEGT. Between the trimmed V and J ends, which lost 6 bases and 2 bases, there was a span of 11 bases. There are 13 residues in the CDR3. CDR3 loop: CASREGSTYEQYF. CDR3 sequence (DNA): TGTGCCAGCAGGGAGGGGTCGACCTACGAGCAGTACTTC.

This clonotype was detected many times. This chain uses TRBV5-1 with TRBJ1-1; D remains ambiguous. The germline CDR1 and CDR2 sequences are SGHRS and YFSETQ. The CDR3 sequence is 14 residues long. V lost 2 bases and J lost 5, with 13 bases in between. The CDR3 region is CASSFPRSGTEAFF. The CDR3 DNA is TGCGCCAGCAGCTTCCCCCGGAGTGGGACTGAAGCTTTCTTT.

This clonotype was counted many times. The chain couples TRBV10-3 to TRBJ2-5; TRBD2 matches 10 bases. Germline V lookup: CDR1 ENHRY, CDR2 SYGVKD. The ends lost 2 bases at V and 5 bases at J; junction bases unmatched: 11. The CDR3 contains 17 residues. The CDR3: CAISEGNSGRSLETQYF. CDR3 nucleotides: TGTGCCATCAGTGAGGGAAATAGCGGGAGGTCTCTGGAGACCCAGTACTTC.

This clonotype was seen a handful of times. V is TRBV29-1 and J is TRBJ2-2, with 10 bases identical to TRBD1. Per germline, CDR1 SQVTM and CDR2 ANQGSEA. The CDR3 loop spans 14 amino acids. The J segment lost 3 bases and the V segment lost 6 bases, leaving 4 bases of the junction unmatched. This chain's CDR3 is CSVPGQGHTGELFF. The CDR3 region has the DNA TGCAGCGTACCGGGACAGGGGCACACCGGGGAGCTGTTTTTT.